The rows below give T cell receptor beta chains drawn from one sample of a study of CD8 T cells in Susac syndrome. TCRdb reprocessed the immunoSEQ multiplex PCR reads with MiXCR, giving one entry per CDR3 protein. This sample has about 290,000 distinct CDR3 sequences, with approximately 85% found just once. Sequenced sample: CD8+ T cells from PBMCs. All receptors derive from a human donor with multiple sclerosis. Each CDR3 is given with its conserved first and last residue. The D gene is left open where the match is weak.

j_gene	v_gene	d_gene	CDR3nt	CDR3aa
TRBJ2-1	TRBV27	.	TGTGCCACCCGGGGCTCCTACAATGAGCAGTTCTTC	CATRGSYNEQFF
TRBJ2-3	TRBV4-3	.	TGCGCCAGCAGCCAAGACCCCCAGGGGACGTGGAAAGATACGCAGTATTTT	CASSQDPQGTWKDTQYF
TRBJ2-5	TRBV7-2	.	TGTGCCAGCAGGGGCGGAGAGACCCAGTACTTC	CASRGGETQYF
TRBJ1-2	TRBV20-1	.	TGCAGTGCTAGAGTCCTCGGCACCTTTCCGTATGGCTACACCTTC	CSARVLGTFPYGYTF
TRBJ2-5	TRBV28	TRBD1	TGTGCCAGCAGTTCGTGGACAGGGGGAGAGACCCAGTACTTC	CASSSWTGGETQYF
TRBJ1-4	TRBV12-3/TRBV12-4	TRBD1	TGTGCCAGCAGCCCGGACAGGGGGCGGACTAATGAAAAACTGTTTTTT	CASSPDRGRTNEKLFF
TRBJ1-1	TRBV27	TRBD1	TGTGCCAGCAGTAACGACAGGGTTCACACTGAAGCTTTCTTT	CASSNDRVHTEAFF
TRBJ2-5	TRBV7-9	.	TGTGCCAGCAGCTTAGGGGTCAGAGGAGAGACCCAGTACTTC	CASSLGVRGETQYF
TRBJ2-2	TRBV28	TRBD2	TGTGCCAGCACGTTCTGGACTAGCAGACCCGCGAACACCGGGGAGCTGTTTTTT	CASTFWTSRPANTGELFF
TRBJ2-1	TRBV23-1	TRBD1	TGCGCCAGCAGTCAGCTGCCCCCCGCAGGGGGCTCGTTCAATGAGCAGTTCTTC	CASSQLPPAGGSFNEQFF
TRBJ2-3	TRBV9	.	TGTGCCAGCAGCGTAGCAAGGGGGGAAGGCACAGATACGCAGTATTTT	CASSVARGEGTDTQYF
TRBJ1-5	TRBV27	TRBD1	TGTGCCAGCAGCCCGACAGGGGCGTATCAGCCCCAGCATTTT	CASSPTGAYQPQHF